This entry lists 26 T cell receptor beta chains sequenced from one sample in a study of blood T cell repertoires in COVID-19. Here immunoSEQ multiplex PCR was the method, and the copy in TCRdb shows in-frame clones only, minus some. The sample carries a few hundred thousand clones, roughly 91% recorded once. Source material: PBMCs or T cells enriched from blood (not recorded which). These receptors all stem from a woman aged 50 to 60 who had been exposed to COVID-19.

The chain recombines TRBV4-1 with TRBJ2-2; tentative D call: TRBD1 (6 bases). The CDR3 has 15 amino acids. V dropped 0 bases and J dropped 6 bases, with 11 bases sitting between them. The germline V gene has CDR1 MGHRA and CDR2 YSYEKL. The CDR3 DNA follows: TGCGCCAGCAGCCAAGATCCCAGGGGTCCCGGGGAGCTGTTTTTT. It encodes CASSQDPRGPGELFF.

CDR3 sequence reads: CASSPQTGFIYEQYF. DNA for the CDR3: TGCGCCAGCAGCCCCCAGACAGGGTTTATTTACGAGCAGTACTTC. The V gene is TRBV5-1, the J gene TRBJ2-7; 7 bases agree with TRBD1. CDR1 and CDR2 (germline): SGHRS, YFSETQ. The CDR3 is 15 residues long. Trimming took 4 bases from V and 4 from J; bases not matched to a gene: 11. Together with reference TRBV5-1 and TRBJ2-7, the CDR3 gives the full variable domain: KAGVTQTPRYLIKTRGQQVTLSCSPISGHRSVSWYQQTPGQGLQFLFEYFSETQRNKGNFPGRFSGRQFSNSRSEMNVSTLELGDSALYLCASSPQTGFIYEQYFGPGTRLTVT.

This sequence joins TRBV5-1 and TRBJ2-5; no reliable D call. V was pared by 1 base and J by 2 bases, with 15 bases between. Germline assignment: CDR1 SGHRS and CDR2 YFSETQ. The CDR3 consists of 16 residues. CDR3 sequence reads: CASSLFAATGQETQYF. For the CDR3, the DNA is TGCGCCAGCAGCTTGTTCGCGGCAACCGGACAAGAGACCCAGTACTTC.

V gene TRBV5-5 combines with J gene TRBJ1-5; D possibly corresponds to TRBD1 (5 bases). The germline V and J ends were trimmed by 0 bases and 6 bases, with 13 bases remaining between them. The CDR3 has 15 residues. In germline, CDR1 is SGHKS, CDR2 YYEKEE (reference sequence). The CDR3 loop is CASSLEPGWGQPQHF. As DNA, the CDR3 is TGTGCCAGCAGCTTGGAGCCAGGGTGGGGTCAGCCCCAGCATTTT. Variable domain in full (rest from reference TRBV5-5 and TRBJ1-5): DAGVTQSPTHLIKTRGQQVTLRCSPISGHKSVSWYQQVLGQGPQFIFQYYEKEERGRGNFPDRFSARQFPNYSSELNVNALLLGDSALYLCASSLEPGWGQPQHFGDGTRLSIL.

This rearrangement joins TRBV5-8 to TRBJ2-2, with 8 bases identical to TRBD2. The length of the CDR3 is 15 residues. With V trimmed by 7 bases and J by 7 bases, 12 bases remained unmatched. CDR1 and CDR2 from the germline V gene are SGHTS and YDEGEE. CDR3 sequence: CASRRGGFYIGELFF. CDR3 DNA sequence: TGTGCCAGCCGACGGGGGGGCTTTTATATCGGGGAGCTGTTTTTT.

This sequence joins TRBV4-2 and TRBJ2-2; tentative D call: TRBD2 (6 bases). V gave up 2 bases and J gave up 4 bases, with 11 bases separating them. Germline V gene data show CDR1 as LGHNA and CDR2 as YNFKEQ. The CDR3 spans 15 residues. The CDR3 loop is CASSQSLAFTGELFF. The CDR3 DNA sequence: TGTGCCAGCAGCCAAAGCCTAGCGTTCACCGGGGAGCTGTTTTTT.

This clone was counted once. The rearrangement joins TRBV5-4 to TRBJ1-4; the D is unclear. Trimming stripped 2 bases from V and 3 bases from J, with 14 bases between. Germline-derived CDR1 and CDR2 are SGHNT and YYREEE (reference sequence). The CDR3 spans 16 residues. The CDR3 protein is CASSLSTTPSNEKLFF. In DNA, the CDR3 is TGTGCCAGCAGCTTAAGTACGACTCCCTCTAATGAAAAACTGTTTTTT.

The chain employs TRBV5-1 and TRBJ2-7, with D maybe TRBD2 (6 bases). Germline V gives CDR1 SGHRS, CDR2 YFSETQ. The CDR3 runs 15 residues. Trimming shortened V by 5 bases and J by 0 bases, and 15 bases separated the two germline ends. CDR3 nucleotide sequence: TGCGCCAGCAGGGGGGGACCGTCAGCCTCCTACGAGCAGTACTTC. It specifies CASRGGPSASYEQYF.

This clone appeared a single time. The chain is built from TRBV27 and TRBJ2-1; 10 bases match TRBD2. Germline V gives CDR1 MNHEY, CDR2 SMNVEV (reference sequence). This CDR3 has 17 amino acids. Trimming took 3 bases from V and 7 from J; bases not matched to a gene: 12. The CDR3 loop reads CASSFYPASGGSNEQFF. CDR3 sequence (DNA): TGTGCCAGCAGTTTCTATCCAGCTAGCGGGGGAAGTAATGAGCAGTTCTTC.

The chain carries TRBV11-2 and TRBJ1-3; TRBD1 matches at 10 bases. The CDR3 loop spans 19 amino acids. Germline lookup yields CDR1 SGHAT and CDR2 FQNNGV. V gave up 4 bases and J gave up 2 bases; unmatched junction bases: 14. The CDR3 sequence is CASSSAGTGATYTGNTIYF. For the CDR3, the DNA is TGTGCCAGCAGCTCCGCCGGGACAGGGGCTACCTATACTGGAAACACCATATATTTT. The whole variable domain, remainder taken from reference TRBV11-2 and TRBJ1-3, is EAGVAQSPRYKIIEKRQSVAFWCNPISGHATLYWYQQILGQGPKLLIQFQNNGVVDDSQLPKDRFSAERLKGVDSTLKIQPAKLEDSAVYLCASSSAGTGATYTGNTIYFGEGSWLTVV.

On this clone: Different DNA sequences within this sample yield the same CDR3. CDR3 sequence reads: CASSPGLGTDTQYF. CDR3 nucleotides: TGCGCCAGCAGCCCCGGTTTGGGCACAGATACGCAGTATTTT. The J gene is TRBJ2-3, the V gene TRBV5-1, with no clear D. V shed 4 bases and J shed 1 base, with 10 bases lying between them. The germline V gene encodes CDR1 SGHRS and CDR2 YFSETQ. The CDR3 is made up of 14 amino acids.

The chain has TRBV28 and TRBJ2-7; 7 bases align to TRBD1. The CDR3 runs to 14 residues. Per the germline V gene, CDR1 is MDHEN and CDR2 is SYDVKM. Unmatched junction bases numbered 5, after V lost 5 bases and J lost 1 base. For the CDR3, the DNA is TGTGCCAGCAGTGCCAGGGACAGATCCTACGAGCAGTACTTC. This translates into CASSARDRSYEQYF.

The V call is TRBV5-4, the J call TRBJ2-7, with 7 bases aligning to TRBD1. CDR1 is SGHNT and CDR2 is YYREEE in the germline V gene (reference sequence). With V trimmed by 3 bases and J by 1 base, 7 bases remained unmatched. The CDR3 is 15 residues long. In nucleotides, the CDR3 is TGTGCCAGCAGCTCACAGACAGGGCCTTCCTACGAGCAGTACTTC. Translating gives CASSSQTGPSYEQYF.

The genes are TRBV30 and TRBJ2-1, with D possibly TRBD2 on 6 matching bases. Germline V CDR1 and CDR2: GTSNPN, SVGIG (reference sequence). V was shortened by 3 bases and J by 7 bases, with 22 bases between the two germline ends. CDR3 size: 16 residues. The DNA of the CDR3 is TGTGCCTGGAGCCAAGCTAGCGCCAAAGGATGGAATGAGCAGTTCTTC. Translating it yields CAWSQASAKGWNEQFF.

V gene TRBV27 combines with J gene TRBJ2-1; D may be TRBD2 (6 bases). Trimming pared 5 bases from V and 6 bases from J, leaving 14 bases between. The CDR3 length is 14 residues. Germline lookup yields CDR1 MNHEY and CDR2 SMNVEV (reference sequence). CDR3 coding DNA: TGTGCCAGCAGTGCCCAGACTAGTCGCAATGAGCAGTTCTTC. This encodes CASSAQTSRNEQFF.

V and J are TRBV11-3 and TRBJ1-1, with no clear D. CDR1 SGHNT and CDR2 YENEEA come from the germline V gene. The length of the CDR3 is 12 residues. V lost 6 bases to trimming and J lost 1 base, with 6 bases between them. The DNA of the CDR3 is TGTGCCAGCAGTCGGAGGAACACTGAAGCTTTCTTT. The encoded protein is CASSRRNTEAFF.

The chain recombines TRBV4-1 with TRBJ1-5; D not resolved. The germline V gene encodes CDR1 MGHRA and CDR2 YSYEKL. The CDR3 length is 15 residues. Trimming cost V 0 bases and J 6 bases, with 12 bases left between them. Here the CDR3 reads CASSQEDISGQPQHF. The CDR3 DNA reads TGCGCCAGCAGCCAAGAAGACATAAGTGGTCAGCCCCAGCATTTT.

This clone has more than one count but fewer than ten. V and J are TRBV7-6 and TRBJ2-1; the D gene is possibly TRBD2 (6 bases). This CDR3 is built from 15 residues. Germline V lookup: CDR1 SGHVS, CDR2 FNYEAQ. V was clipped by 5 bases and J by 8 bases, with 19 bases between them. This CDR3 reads CASSPGLRQVDEQFF. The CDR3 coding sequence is TGTGCCAGCAGCCCGGGACTTCGTCAGGTCGATGAGCAGTTCTTC.

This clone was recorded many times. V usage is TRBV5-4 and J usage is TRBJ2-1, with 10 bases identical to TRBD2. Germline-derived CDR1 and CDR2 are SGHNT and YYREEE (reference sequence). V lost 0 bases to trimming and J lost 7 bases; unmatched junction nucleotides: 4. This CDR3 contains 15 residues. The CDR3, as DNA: TGTGCCAGCAGCTTGGAGCGGGGGGGAGTTAATGAGCAGTTCTTC. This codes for CASSLERGGVNEQFF.

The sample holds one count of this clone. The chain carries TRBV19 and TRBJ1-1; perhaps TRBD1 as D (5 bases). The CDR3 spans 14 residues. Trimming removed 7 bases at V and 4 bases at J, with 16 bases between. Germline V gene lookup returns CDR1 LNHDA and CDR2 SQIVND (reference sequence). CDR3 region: CASTLGGGATEAFF. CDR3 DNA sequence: TGTGCCAGTACCCTCGGCGGGGGAGCCACTGAAGCTTTCTTT.

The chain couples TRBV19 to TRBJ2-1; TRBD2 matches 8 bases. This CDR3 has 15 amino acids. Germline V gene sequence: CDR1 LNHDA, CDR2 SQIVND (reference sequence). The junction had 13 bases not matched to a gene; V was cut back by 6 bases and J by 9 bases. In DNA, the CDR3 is TGTGCCAGTAGCACCCCGGGACTAGTCTTTGGTGAGCAGTTCTTC. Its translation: CASSTPGLVFGEQFF.

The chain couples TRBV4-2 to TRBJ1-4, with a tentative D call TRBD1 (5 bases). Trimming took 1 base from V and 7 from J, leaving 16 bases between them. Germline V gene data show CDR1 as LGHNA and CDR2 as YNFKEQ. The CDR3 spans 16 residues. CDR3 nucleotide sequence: TGTGCCAGCAGCCAAGTAATGGGCCAGCAGGGTGAAAAACTGTTTTTT. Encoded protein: CASSQVMGQQGEKLFF.

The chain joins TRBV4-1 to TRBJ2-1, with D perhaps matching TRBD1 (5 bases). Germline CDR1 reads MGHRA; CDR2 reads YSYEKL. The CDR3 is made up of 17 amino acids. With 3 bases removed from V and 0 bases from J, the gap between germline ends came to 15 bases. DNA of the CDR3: TGCGCCAGCAGCCACCAAATACAGGCGAGCTCCTACAATGAGCAGTTCTTC. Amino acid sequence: CASSHQIQASSYNEQFF.

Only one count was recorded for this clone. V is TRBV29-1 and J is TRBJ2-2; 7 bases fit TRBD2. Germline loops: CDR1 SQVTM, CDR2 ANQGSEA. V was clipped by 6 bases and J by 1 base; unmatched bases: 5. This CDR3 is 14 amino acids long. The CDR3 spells CSVGGTVNTGELFF. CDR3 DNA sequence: TGCAGCGTGGGGGGGACTGTGAACACCGGGGAGCTGTTTTTT.

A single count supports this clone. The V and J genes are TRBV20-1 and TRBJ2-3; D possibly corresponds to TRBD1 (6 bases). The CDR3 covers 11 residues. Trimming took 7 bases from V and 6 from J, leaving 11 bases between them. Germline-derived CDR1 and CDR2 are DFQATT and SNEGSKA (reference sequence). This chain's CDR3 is CSVPTGDTQYF. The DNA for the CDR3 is TGCAGTGTCCCAACAGGGGATACGCAGTATTTT.

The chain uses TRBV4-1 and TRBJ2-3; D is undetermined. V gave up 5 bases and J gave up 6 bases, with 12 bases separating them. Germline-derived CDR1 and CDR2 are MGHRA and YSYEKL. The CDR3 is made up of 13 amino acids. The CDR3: CASSTRPADTQYF. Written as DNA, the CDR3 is TGCGCCAGCAGCACTCGCCCCGCCGATACGCAGTATTTT.